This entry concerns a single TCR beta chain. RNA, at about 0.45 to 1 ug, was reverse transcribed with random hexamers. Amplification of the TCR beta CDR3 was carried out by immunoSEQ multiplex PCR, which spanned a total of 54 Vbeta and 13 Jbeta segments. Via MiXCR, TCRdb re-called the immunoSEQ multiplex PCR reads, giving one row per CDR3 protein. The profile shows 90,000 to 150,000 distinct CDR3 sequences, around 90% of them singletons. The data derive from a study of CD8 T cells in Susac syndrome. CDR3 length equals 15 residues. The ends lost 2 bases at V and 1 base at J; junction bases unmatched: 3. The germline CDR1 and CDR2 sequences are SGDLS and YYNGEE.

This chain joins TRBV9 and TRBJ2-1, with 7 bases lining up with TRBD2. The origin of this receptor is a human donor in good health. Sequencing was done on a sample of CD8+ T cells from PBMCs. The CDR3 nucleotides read TGTGCCAGCAGCGTCGCGGGAGAGTCCTACAATGAGCAGTTCTTC. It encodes CASSVAGESYNEQFF. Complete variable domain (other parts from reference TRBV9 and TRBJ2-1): DSGVTQTPKHLITATGQRVTLRCSPRSGDLSVYWYQQSLDQGLQFLIQYYNGEERAKGNILERFSAQQFPDLHSELNLSSLELGDSALYFCASSVAGESYNEQFFGPGTRLTVL.